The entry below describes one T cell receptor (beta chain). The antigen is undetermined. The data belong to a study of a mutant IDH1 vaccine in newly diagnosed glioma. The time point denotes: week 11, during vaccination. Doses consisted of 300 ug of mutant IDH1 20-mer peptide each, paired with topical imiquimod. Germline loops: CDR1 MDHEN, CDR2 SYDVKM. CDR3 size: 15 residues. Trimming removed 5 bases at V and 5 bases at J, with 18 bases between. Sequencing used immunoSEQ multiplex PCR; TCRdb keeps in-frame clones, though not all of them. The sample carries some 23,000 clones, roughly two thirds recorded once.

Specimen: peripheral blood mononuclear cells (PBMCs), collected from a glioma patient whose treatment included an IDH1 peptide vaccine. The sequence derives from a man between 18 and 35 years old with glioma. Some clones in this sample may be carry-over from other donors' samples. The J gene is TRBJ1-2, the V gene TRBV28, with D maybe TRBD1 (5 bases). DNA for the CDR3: TGTGCCAGCAGTCCCTCCTCCCGGGGGGGGTATGGCTACACCTTC. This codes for CASSPSSRGGYGYTF.